The 27 T cell receptor beta chains in this list originate from one sample, sequenced in a study of cytomegalovirus exposure and HLA in healthy donors. Generated by immunoSEQ multiplex PCR, the TCRdb table keeps only in-frame clones and is missing some. The data show more than 150,000 clones, with around 81% seen just once and about 2.8% held by the top ten. Sequencing was carried out using PBMCs. All receptors come from a woman between 18 and 29 years old in good health and CMV-seropositive.

J is TRBJ2-5 and V is TRBV5-1; 8 nucleotides agree with TRBD2. CDR1 is SGHRS, CDR2 YFSETQ, per germline. The CDR3 extends over 16 amino acids. The ends lost 3 bases at V and 4 bases at J; junction bases unmatched: 11. The CDR3 coding sequence is TGCGCCAGCAGCTCCCAACCGGGGGGGGAGGGAGAGACCCAGTACTTC. It specifies CASSSQPGGEGETQYF.

This clone was observed a few times. At the DNA level, this CDR3 is encoded by other sequences in the same sample as well. This chain connects TRBV2 to TRBJ2-7; TRBD2 matches 11 bases. The germline gives CDR1 SNHLY, CDR2 FYNNEI. The CDR3 runs 13 residues. V lost 6 bases to trimming and J lost 3 bases; unmatched junction nucleotides: 1. The CDR3 bases are TGTGCCAGCAGGACTAGCGGGGTCTACGAGCAGTACTTC. Protein product: CASRTSGVYEQYF.

This clone has more than one count but fewer than ten. As DNA, the CDR3 is TGTGCCACCAGCAGATCGAAGACAGGGCTCTCCTACGAGCAGTACTTC. It encodes CATSRSKTGLSYEQYF. This chain joins TRBV15 and TRBJ2-7; 7 bases are shared with TRBD1. Germline CDR1 is LNHNV and CDR2 is YYDKDF (reference sequence). CDR3 length: 16 residues. After removal of 2 bases from V and 0 bases from J, the junction contained 7 bases not matched to a gene.

In DNA form, the CDR3 reads TGTGCCAGCAGGGGGGGGGCAGACCAAGAGACCCAGTACTTC. As protein: CASRGGADQETQYF. The chain uses TRBV28 and TRBJ2-5, with D possibly being TRBD2 (7 bases). The CDR3 sequence is 14 residues long. V lost 6 bases and J lost 0, with 11 bases in between. In germline, CDR1 is MDHEN, CDR2 SYDVKM. Based on the CDR3 plus reference TRBV28 and TRBJ2-5, the full variable domain is DVKVTQSSRYLVKRTGEKVFLECVQDMDHENMFWYRQDPGLGLRLIYFSYDVKMKEKGDIPEGYSVSREKKERFSLILESASTNQTSMYLCASRGGADQETQYFGPGTRLLVL.

V gene TRBV6-5 combines with J gene TRBJ2-3; D is perhaps TRBD1 (5 bases). The germline CDR1 and CDR2 sequences are MNHEY and SVGAGI. Trimming took off 6 bases at V and 4 bases at J, with 11 bases between the two ends. The CDR3 is 13 amino acids. The CDR3 is CASRITGADTQYF. CDR3 bases: TGTGCCAGCAGAATAACAGGTGCAGATACGCAGTATTTT.

This chain links TRBV28 with TRBJ2-7, with D maybe TRBD1 (6 bases). Between the trimmed V and J ends, which lost 3 bases and 12 bases, there was a span of 24 bases. This CDR3 contains 15 residues. The germline V gene encodes CDR1 MDHEN and CDR2 SYDVKM. CDR3 amino acids: CASSFGQFSPRALYF. The CDR3 nucleotides are TGTGCCAGCAGTTTCGGACAGTTCTCCCCGAGGGCCTTGTACTTC.

V is TRBV15 and J is TRBJ2-7; 9 bases fit TRBD2. J was trimmed by 2 bases and V by 9 bases; bases with no gene match: 8. The CDR3 is 14 amino acids. Germline CDR1 is LNHNV and CDR2 is YYDKDF (reference sequence). The chain's CDR3 is CATGRAGGPYEQYF. The CDR3 DNA is TGTGCCACAGGGCGAGCGGGGGGACCCTACGAGCAGTACTTC.

CDR3 sequence reads: CASSCPCLAGGPSEQYF. CDR3 nucleotide sequence: TGCGCCAGCAGCTGCCCCTGCCTAGCGGGGGGGCCGAGCGAGCAGTACTTC. The V call is TRBV4-1, the J call TRBJ2-7; 12 bases agree with TRBD2. Germline V gene lookup returns CDR1 MGHRA and CDR2 YSYEKL. The CDR3 covers 17 residues. J was trimmed by 6 bases and V by 5 bases; bases with no gene match: 14.

The chain carries TRBV6-5 and TRBJ2-5, with D tentatively TRBD1 (5 bases). CDR3 length: 12 residues. CDR1 and CDR2 from the germline V gene are MNHEY and SVGAGI. Trimming shortened V by 2 bases and J by 4 bases, and 5 bases separated the two germline ends. In nucleotides, the CDR3 is TGTGCCAGCAGTTACAGGGGAGAGACCCAGTACTTC. Protein product: CASSYRGETQYF.

The gene calls are TRBV19 and TRBJ2-5, with 7 bases aligning to TRBD1. V gave up 4 bases and J gave up 5 bases; unmatched junction bases: 4. CDR1 is LNHDA and CDR2 is SQIVND in the germline V gene (reference sequence). The CDR3 is 13 amino acids. Here the CDR3 DNA reads TGTGCCAGTAGTACCAACAGGGGCGAGACCCAGTACTTC. This translates into CASSTNRGETQYF. The variable domain in full, completed from reference TRBV19 and TRBJ2-5, reads DGGITQSPKYLFRKEGQNVTLSCEQNLNHDAMYWYRQDPGQGLRLIYYSQIVNDFQKGDIAEGYSVSREKKESFPLTVTSAQKNPTAFYLCASSTNRGETQYFGPGTRLLVL.

Note on this clone: Other DNA variants within this sample encode the same CDR3. V gene TRBV5-1 combines with J gene TRBJ1-6, with D unresolved. With 4 bases removed from V and 0 bases from J, the gap between germline ends came to 11 bases. Germline V lookup: CDR1 SGHRS, CDR2 YFSETQ. There are 16 residues in the CDR3. CDR3 bases: TGCGCCAGCAGCCCGAGGGAGAGCTCCTATAATTCACCCCTCCACTTT. Its protein is CASSPRESSYNSPLHF.

J is TRBJ1-5 and V is TRBV2, with TRBD1 matching 7 bases. Germline-derived CDR1 and CDR2 are SNHLY and FYNNEI. V lost 2 bases, J lost 4 bases, and 8 bases stayed unmatched. This CDR3 comprises 16 residues. CDR3 DNA: TGTGCCAGCAGTGAACGGACGACAGGGTCAAATCAGCCCCAGCATTTT. Protein sequence: CASSERTTGSNQPQHF. The full variable domain, its missing parts supplied by reference TRBV2 and TRBJ1-5, is EPEVTQTPSHQVTQMGQEVILRCVPISNHLYFYWYRQILGQKVEFLVSFYNNEISEKSEIFDDQFSVERPDGSNFTLKIRSTKLEDSAMYFCASSERTTGSNQPQHFGDGTRLSIL.

This clone was counted between two and nine times. The J gene is TRBJ1-2, the V gene TRBV4-2; tentative D call: TRBD1 (5 bases). The CDR3 is 17 residues long. The V gene lost 1 base and the J gene lost 4 bases, with 19 bases spanning the gap. Germline loops: CDR1 LGHNA, CDR2 YNFKEQ. For the CDR3, the DNA is TGTGCCAGCAGCCAAGCATCATCTAGGGGAGGGAGCTATGGCTACACCTTC. It translates to CASSQASSRGGSYGYTF.

V usage is TRBV6-1 and J usage is TRBJ1-2, with D possibly being TRBD1 (5 bases). The CDR3 totals 17 residues. Germline V CDR1 and CDR2: MNHNS, SASEGT. V was clipped by 0 bases and J by 4 bases, with 18 bases between them. The CDR3 spells CASSEAWGRSLSYGYTF. CDR3 in DNA: TGTGCCAGCAGTGAAGCGTGGGGCCGCTCCCTTTCCTATGGCTACACCTTC.

This chain connects TRBV2 to TRBJ2-7; weak D call: TRBD2 (5 bases). Trimming took 7 bases from V and 5 from J, leaving 12 bases between them. This CDR3 contains 12 residues. Germline CDR1 SNHLY, CDR2 FYNNEI. The CDR3 region has the DNA TGTGCCAGCACCGCGGGTGGGGACGAGCAGTACTTC. This sequence encodes CASTAGGDEQYF.

The rearrangement joins TRBV19 to TRBJ2-7; 7 nucleotides match TRBD1. Germline CDR1 LNHDA, CDR2 SQIVND (reference sequence). This CDR3 is 14 amino acids long. The J segment lost 4 bases and the V segment lost 5 bases, leaving 8 bases of the junction unmatched. The DNA for the CDR3 is TGTGCCAGTAGTGGGCACAGGGGCTCATACGAGCAGTACTTC. Translation: CASSGHRGSYEQYF.

V gene TRBV6-5 combines with J gene TRBJ1-1; D remains unclear. V was clipped by 8 bases and J by 5 bases, with 21 bases between them. This CDR3 has 15 residues. CDR1 is MNHEY and CDR2 is SVGAGI in the germline V gene. The CDR3 DNA is TGTGCCAGCCATACGGGCGACGCCGGAGGAACTGAAGCTTTCTTT. This translates into CASHTGDAGGTEAFF.

The chain employs TRBV6-6 and TRBJ1-1; D unclear. The CDR3 has 13 residues. V was clipped by 2 bases and J by 4 bases, with 8 bases between them. CDR1 and CDR2 (germline): MNHNY, SVGAGI (reference sequence). CDR3: CASSYRVGTEAFF. The CDR3 nucleotides are TGTGCCAGCAGTTACCGGGTCGGCACTGAAGCTTTCTTT.

The V call is TRBV2, the J call TRBJ2-3; 8 bases are shared with TRBD1. Germline V gene data show CDR1 as SNHLY and CDR2 as FYNNEI. The V and J ends lost 8 bases and 2 bases, in that order; junction bases with no gene match: 6. The CDR3 is made up of 14 amino acids. The CDR3 nucleotides are TGTGCCAGCTACCAGGGGGCGTTCACAGATACGCAGTATTTT. Amino acid sequence: CASYQGAFTDTQYF.

The chain links TRBV5-8 to TRBJ2-3; D perhaps matches TRBD1 (6 bases). Germline V gene lookup returns CDR1 SGHTS and CDR2 YDEGEE. The CDR3 contains 15 residues. V lost 2 bases, J lost 2 bases, and 12 bases lay in between. CDR3 nucleotide sequence: TGTGCCAGCAGCTTAGGACAGACTTTCACAGATACGCAGTATTTT. Encoded protein: CASSLGQTFTDTQYF.

This clone was found a few times. CDR3 bases: TGTGCCAGCAGACCTCAGGGGACTGAAGCTTTCTTT. Encoded protein: CASRPQGTEAFF. V is TRBV7-2 and J is TRBJ1-1, with TRBD1 as a possible D gene (6 bases). The CDR3 extends over 12 amino acids. Germline V CDR1 and CDR2: SGHTA, FQGNSA. With 6 bases removed from V and 5 bases from J, the gap between germline ends came to 10 bases. Complete variable domain (other parts from reference TRBV7-2 and TRBJ1-1): GAGVSQSPSNKVTEKGKDVELRCDPISGHTALYWYRQSLGQGLEFLIYFQGNSAPDKSGLPSDRFSAERTGGSVSTLTIQRTQQEDSAVYLCASRPQGTEAFFGQGTRLTVV.

This clone has a single count. V and J are TRBV5-1 and TRBJ2-5; 9 bases align to TRBD1. The CDR3 has 17 residues. Germline V gene lookup returns CDR1 SGHRS and CDR2 YFSETQ. After removal of 3 bases from V and 1 base from J, the junction contained 10 bases not matched to a gene. Here the CDR3 reads CASSSIGTGSGQETQYF. CDR3 DNA: TGCGCCAGCAGCTCTATAGGGACAGGGTCGGGCCAAGAGACCCAGTACTTC.

V and J are TRBV5-8 and TRBJ1-5; D might be TRBD1 (5 bases). The germline V gene has CDR1 SGHTS and CDR2 YDEGEE. V lost 1 base and J lost 0, with 8 bases in between. The CDR3 has 15 amino acids. In nucleotides, the CDR3 is TGTGCCAGCAGCTTGTACAGGTATAGCAATCAGCCCCAGCATTTT. Protein product: CASSLYRYSNQPQHF.

V is TRBV5-1 and J is TRBJ2-1; 8 bases map to TRBD2. CDR1 and CDR2 from the germline V gene are SGHRS and YFSETQ. J was trimmed by 7 bases and V by 4 bases; bases with no gene match: 13. The CDR3 consists of 16 residues. CDR3 sequence reads: CASSPAGGINWNEQFF. As DNA, the CDR3 is TGCGCCAGCAGCCCGGCGGGGGGTATTAACTGGAATGAGCAGTTCTTC.

The rearrangement links TRBV6-5 to TRBJ1-5; D remains unclear. The CDR3 is 13 residues long. V gave up 4 bases and J gave up 1 base, with 5 bases separating them. CDR1 and CDR2 from the germline V gene are MNHEY and SVGAGI. CDR3 nucleotide sequence: TGTGCCAGCAGTTCTCGGAGCAATCAGCCCCAGCATTTT. It codes for CASSSRSNQPQHF.

The chain carries TRBV7-9 and TRBJ2-7; D perhaps matches TRBD1 (6 bases). The germline gives CDR1 SEHNR, CDR2 FQNEAQ (reference sequence). V lost 5 bases to trimming and J lost 1 base, with 21 bases between them. The CDR3 is 17 residues long. CDR3 sequence reads: CASSLYAGQIVSYEQYF. CDR3 DNA sequence: TGTGCCAGCAGCCTATACGCTGGACAGATTGTTTCCTACGAGCAGTACTTC.

This rearrangement joins TRBV14 to TRBJ2-2; maybe TRBD2 (6 bases). V shed 8 bases and J shed 4 bases, with 14 bases lying between them. This CDR3 spans 14 amino acids. In germline, CDR1 is SGHDN, CDR2 FVKESK. DNA for the CDR3: TGTGCCAGCGCGCCTAGAGCGGGCACCGGGGAGCTGTTTTTT. Translated: CASAPRAGTGELFF.